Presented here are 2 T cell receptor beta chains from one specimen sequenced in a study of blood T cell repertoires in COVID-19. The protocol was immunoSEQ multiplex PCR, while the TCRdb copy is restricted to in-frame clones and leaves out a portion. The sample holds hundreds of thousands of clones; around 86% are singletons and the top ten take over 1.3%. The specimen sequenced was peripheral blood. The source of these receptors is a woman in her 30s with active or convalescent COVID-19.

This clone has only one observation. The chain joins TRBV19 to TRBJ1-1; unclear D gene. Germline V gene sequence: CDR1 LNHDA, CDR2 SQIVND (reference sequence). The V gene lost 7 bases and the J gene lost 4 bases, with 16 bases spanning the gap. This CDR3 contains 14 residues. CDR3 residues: CASNSGILSTEAFF. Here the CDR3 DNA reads TGTGCCAGTAATTCGGGGATCCTTAGCACTGAAGCTTTCTTT. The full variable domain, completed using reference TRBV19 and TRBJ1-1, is DGGITQSPKYLFRKEGQNVTLSCEQNLNHDAMYWYRQDPGQGLRLIYYSQIVNDFQKGDIAEGYSVSREKKESFPLTVTSAQKNPTAFYLCASNSGILSTEAFFGQGTRLTVV.

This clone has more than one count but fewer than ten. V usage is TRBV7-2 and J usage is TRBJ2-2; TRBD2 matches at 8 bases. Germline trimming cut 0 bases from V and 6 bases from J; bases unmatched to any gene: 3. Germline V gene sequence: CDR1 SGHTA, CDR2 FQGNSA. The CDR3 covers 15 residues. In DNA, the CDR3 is TGTGCCAGCAGCTTAGCCCGGGGGGGCCCCGGGGAGCTGTTTTTT. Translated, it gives CASSLARGGPGELFF.